This is a list of T cell receptor beta chains from one sample in a study of T-cell reconstitution after alpha-beta-depleted transplantation in children. TCRdb independently ran MiXCR on the PCR reads; one entry per CDR3 protein. The sample lists 300,000 to 350,000 distinct CDR3 sequences, 16% occurring once. Sequences were derived from PBMCs, mostly from graft donor cells, sampled 360 days after TCRalphabeta/CD19-depleted stem cell transplant. These receptors all stem from a male patient aged 2-15 years who had a stem cell transplant for acute lymphoblastic leukemia, so the T cells may come from the graft donor. CDR3s include the opening cysteine and the closing phenylalanine or tryptophan. A D gene is named only where the DNA matches it firmly.

d_call v_call cdr3_aa
NA TRBV12-3/TRBV12-4 CASSFDAETQYF
NA TRBV14 CASSLAGEEAFF
NA TRBV28 CASSAPSLSGTDTQYF
TRBD1 TRBV29-1 CSTMGTDTYEQYF
NA TRBV7-3 CASSLTSGLYYEQYF
TRBD1 TRBV28 CASSWTGEGYGYTF
NA TRBV28 CASSLRGRRDNEQFF
NA TRBV5-6 CASSLVISQETQYF
NA TRBV15 CATSRGPQDGNTGELFF
NA TRBV10-2 CASSGPGWDEQYF
NA TRBV2 CASSPGASWPDTQYF
NA TRBV6-1 CASTYLIWDVGLITGELFF
NA TRBV30 CAWRWGTGETQYF
TRBD2 TRBV27 CASSSTAGASLRGEQYF
NA TRBV7-9 CASTSIWNEQFF
NA TRBV28 CASTTLYGAPYEQYF
TRBD1 TRBV12-3/TRBV12-4 CASSQSPRDSYGYTF
TRBD2 TRBV4-1 CASSSLAGVGTGELFF
NA TRBV4-2 CASSQDPPAYNEQFF
TRBD2 TRBV4-1 CASSFLAGGLYNEQFF
TRBD2 TRBV4-3 CASSQASFLAGVRKDTQYF
TRBD1 TRBV3-1 CASSPHPGTGGGSAYEQYF
NA TRBV12-3/TRBV12-4 CASSSRTYYEQYF
TRBD2 TRBV27 CASSLGYGAGGHGEQFF
NA TRBV9 CASSPQMGGGGGLETQYF
NA TRBV4-3 CASSQDPGGDEKLFF
TRBD1 TRBV18 CASSPGQVNSPLHF
NA TRBV10-3 CATTHGSRETQYF
TRBD2 TRBV5-1 CASRPEGLAGGPRYEQYF
TRBD1 TRBV28 CASSFRYRGGTDTQYF
NA TRBV10-3 CAIRGTASSYNEQFF
NA TRBV20-1 CSAMLWDSNEQFF
NA TRBV20-1 CSASRQETQYF
NA TRBV6-2/TRBV6-3 CASSPISPGETQYF
TRBD1 TRBV6-1 CAAGGQGSRTGELFF
TRBD1 TRBV20-1 CSACPSTGDLAGSDEKLFF
NA TRBV5-1 CASSLSGIYNQPQHF
NA TRBV25-1 CASSEGGVGYTEAFF
NA TRBV7-6 CASSFGVGETQYF
NA TRBV11-3 CASSGTLAVSYNEQFF
TRBD2 TRBV9 CASSGLANNEQFF
NA TRBV3-1 CASSQDLGLTKNIQYF
NA TRBV6-5 CASSYSARGNYGYTF
TRBD1 TRBV24-1 CATSDTTGGKYNEQFF
NA TRBV28 CASSLERVGRRPQETQYF
TRBD2 TRBV12-3/TRBV12-4 CASSLGLAGVSYNEQFF
TRBD1 TRBV5-6 CASSPGDRERAEQFF
TRBD2 TRBV5-1 CASSLSGGSGTDTQYF
NA TRBV7-3 CASSLSGAHEQYF
NA TRBV7-9 CASSLLGQRETQYF
NA TRBV7-2 CASTPSGTFPSTDTQYF
NA TRBV5-1 CASSPVYEQYF
TRBD1 TRBV7-2 CASSPDRGRRDIQYF
NA TRBV5-1 CASSLALGSYEQFF